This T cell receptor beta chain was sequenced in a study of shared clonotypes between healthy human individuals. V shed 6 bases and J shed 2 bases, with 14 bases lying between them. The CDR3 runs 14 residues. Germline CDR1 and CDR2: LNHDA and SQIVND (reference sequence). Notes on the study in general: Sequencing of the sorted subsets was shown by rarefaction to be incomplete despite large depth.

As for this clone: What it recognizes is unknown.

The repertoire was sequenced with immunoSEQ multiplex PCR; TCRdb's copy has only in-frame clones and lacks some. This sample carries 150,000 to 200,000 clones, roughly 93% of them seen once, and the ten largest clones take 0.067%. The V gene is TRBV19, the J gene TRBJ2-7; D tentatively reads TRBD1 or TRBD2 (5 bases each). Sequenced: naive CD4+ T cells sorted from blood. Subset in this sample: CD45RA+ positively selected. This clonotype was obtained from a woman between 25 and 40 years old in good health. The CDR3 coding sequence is TGTGCCAGTAGGGTGGGGACCTACACCTACGAGCAGTACTTC. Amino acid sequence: CASRVGTYTYEQYF. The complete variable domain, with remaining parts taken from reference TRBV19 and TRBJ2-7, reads DGGITQSPKYLFRKEGQNVTLSCEQNLNHDAMYWYRQDPGQGLRLIYYSQIVNDFQKGDIAEGYSVSREKKESFPLTVTSAQKNPTAFYLCASRVGTYTYEQYFGPGTRLTVT.